A single T cell receptor (beta chain) is shown here with its context. Its antigen is still unknown. V was clipped by 2 bases and J by 5 bases; unmatched bases: 7. CDR1 is SNHLY and CDR2 is FYNNEI in the germline V gene. The CDR3 totals 16 residues. This sample was included in a study of vaccination effects on CD4 cells after COVID-19. Between days 10 and 11 of culture, CD4+ T cells were separated out. Two-dose vaccination with either BNT162b2 or mRNA-1273 was given to the participants. Produced via immunoSEQ multiplex PCR; TCRdb's table is partial and in-frame only. The sample records approximately 60,000 clones, nearly 80% being singletons.

The gene calls are TRBV2 and TRBJ2-3; the match to TRBD2 covers 10 bases. The sequences come from CD4+ T cells from PBMCs cultured without peptide, collected after COVID-19 vaccination. The source of this sequence is a human donor who received a COVID-19 vaccine. In DNA form, the CDR3 reads TGTGCCAGCAGTGAAAGTCTAGCGGGGGTGGGAGATACGCAGTATTTT. It yields the protein CASSESLAGVGDTQYF.